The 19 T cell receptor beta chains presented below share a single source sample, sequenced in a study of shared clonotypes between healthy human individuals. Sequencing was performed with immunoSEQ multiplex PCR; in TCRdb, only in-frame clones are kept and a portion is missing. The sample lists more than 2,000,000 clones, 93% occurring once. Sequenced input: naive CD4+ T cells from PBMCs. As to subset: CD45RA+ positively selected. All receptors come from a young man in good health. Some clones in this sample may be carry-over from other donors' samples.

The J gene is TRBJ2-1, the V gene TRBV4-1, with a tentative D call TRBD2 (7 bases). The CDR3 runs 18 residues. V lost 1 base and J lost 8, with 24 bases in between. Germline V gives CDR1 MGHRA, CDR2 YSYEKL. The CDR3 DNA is TGCGCCAGCAGCCAAGGGTCTTTTAGCAGGGGAGGGGCCGATGAGCAGTTCTTC. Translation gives CASSQGSFSRGGADEQFF.

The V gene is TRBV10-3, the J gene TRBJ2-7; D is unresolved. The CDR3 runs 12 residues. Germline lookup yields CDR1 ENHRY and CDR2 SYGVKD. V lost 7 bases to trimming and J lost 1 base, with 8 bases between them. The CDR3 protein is CAIMGSSYEQYF. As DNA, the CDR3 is TGTGCCATCATGGGCAGTTCCTACGAGCAGTACTTC.

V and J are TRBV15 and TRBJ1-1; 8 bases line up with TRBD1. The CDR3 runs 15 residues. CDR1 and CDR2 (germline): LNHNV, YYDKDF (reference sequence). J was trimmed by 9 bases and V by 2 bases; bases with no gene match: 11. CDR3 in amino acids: CATSRTDRGPPQAFF. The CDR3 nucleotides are TGTGCCACCAGCAGAACTGACAGGGGTCCCCCACAAGCTTTCTTT.

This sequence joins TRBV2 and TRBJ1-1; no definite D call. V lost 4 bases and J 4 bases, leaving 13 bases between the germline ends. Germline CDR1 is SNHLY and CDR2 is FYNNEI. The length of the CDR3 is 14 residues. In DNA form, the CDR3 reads TGTGCCAGCAGTGGCGCCCGCACAGCCACTGAAGCTTTCTTT. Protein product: CASSGARTATEAFF. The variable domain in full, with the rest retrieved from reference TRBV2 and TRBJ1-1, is EPEVTQTPSHQVTQMGQEVILRCVPISNHLYFYWYRQILGQKVEFLVSFYNNEISEKSEIFDDQFSVERPDGSNFTLKIRSTKLEDSAMYFCASSGARTATEAFFGQGTRLTVV.

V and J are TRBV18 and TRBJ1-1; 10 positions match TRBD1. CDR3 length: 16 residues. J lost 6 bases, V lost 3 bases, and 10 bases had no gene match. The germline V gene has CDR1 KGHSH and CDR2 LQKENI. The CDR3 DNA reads TGTGCCAGCTCACCCGGGACAGGGGTCGCTTTCGCTGAAGCTTTCTTT. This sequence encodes CASSPGTGVAFAEAFF.

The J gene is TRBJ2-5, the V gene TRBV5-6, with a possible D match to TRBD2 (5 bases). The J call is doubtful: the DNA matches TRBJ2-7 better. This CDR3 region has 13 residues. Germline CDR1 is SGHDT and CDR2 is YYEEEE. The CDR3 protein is CASSRSLRAEQYF. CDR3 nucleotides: TGTGCCAGCAGCCGCTCTTTGAGGGCCGAGCAGTACTTC.

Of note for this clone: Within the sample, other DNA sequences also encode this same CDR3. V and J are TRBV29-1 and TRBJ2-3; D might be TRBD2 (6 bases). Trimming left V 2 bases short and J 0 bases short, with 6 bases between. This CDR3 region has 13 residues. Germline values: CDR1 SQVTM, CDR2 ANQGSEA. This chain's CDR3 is CSVERGSTDTQYF. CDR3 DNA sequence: TGCAGCGTTGAACGGGGGAGCACAGATACGCAGTATTTT.

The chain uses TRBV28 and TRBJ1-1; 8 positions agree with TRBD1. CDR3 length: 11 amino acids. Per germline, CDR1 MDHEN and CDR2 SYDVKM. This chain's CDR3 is CATQGGTEAFF. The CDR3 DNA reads TGTGCTACACAGGGGGGTACTGAAGCTTTCTTT.

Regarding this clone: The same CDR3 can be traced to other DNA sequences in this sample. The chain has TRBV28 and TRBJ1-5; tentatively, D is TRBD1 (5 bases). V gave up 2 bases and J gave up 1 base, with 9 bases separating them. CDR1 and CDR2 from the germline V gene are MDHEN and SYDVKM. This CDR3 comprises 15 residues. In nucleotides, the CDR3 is TGTGCCAGCAGTTTAGGGGGGTTGAGCAATCAGCCCCAGCATTTT. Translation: CASSLGGLSNQPQHF. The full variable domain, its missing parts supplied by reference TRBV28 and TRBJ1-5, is DVKVTQSSRYLVKRTGEKVFLECVQDMDHENMFWYRQDPGLGLRLIYFSYDVKMKEKGDIPEGYSVSREKKERFSLILESASTNQTSMYLCASSLGGLSNQPQHFGDGTRLSIL.

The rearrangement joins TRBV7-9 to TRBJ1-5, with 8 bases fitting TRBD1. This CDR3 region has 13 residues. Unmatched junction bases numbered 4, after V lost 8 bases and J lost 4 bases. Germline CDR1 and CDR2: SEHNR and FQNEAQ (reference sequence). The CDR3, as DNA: TGTGCCAGCGACAGGGGAGGAAATCAGCCCCAGCATTTT. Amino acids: CASDRGGNQPQHF.

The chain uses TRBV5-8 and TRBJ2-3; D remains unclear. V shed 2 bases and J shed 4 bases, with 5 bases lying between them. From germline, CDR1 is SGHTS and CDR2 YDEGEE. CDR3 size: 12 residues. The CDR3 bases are TGTGCCAGCAGCTTCCCCCCAGATACGCAGTATTTT. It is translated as CASSFPPDTQYF. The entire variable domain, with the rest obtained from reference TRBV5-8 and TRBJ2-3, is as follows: EAGVTQSPTHLIKTRGQQATLRCSPISGHTSVYWYQQALGLGLQFLLWYDEGEERNRGNFPPRFSGRQFPNYSSELNVNALELEDSALYLCASSFPPDTQYFGPGTRLTVL.

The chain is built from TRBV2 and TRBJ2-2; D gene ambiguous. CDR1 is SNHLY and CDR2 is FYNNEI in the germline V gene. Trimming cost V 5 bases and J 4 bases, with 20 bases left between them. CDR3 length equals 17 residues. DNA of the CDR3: TGTGCCAGCAGTCCCGACCTAGACCCTGCGAGCACCGGGGAGCTGTTTTTT. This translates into CASSPDLDPASTGELFF. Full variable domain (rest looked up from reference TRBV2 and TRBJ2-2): EPEVTQTPSHQVTQMGQEVILRCVPISNHLYFYWYRQILGQKVEFLVSFYNNEISEKSEIFDDQFSVERPDGSNFTLKIRSTKLEDSAMYFCASSPDLDPASTGELFFGEGSRLTVL.

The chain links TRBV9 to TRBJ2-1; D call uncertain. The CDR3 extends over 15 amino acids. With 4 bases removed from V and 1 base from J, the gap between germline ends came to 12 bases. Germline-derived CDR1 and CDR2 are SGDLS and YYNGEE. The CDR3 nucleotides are TGTGCCAGCAGCCCCGGGCAGACTTCCTACAATGAGCAGTTCTTC. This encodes CASSPGQTSYNEQFF.

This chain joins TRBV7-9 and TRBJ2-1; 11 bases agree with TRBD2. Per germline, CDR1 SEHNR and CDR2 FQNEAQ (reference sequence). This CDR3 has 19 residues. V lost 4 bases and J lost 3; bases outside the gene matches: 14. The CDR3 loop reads CASSSAIAGGPSNYNEQFF. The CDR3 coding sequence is TGTGCCAGCAGCTCCGCTATAGCGGGAGGGCCGTCCAACTACAATGAGCAGTTCTTC.

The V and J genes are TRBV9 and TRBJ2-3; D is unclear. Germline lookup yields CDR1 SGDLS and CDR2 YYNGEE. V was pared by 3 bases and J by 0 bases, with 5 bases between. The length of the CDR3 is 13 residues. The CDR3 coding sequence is TGTGCCAGCAGCGCCCAAAGCACAGATACGCAGTATTTT. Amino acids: CASSAQSTDTQYF.

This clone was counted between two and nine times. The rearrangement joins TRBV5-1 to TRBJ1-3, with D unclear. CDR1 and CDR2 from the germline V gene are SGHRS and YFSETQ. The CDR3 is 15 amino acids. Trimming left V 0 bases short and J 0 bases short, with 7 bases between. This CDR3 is CASSLGRPSGNTIYF. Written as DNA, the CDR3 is TGCGCCAGCAGCTTGGGACGTCCCTCTGGAAACACCATATATTTT. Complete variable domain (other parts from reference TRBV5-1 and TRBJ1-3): KAGVTQTPRYLIKTRGQQVTLSCSPISGHRSVSWYQQTPGQGLQFLFEYFSETQRNKGNFPGRFSGRQFSNSRSEMNVSTLELGDSALYLCASSLGRPSGNTIYFGEGSWLTVV.

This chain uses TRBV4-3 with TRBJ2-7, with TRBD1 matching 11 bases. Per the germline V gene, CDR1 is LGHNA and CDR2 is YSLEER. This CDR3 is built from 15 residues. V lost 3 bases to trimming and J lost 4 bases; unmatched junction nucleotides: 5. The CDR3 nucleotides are TGCGCCAGCAGCCACAGGACAGGGGGCCGGTACGAGCAGTACTTC. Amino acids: CASSHRTGGRYEQYF.

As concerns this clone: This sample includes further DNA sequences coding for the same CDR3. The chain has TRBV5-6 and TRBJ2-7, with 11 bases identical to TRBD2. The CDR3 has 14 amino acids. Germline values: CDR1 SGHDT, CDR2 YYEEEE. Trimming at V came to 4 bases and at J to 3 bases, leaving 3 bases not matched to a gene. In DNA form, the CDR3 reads TGTGCCAGCAGCCCAGGACTAGCGGGCTACGAGCAGTACTTC. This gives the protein CASSPGLAGYEQYF.

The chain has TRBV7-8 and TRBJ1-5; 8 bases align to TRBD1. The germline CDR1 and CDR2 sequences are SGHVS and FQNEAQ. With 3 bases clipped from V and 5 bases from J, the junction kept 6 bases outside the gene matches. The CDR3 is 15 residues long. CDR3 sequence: CASSFGTGGDQPQHF. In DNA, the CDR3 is TGTGCCAGCAGCTTCGGGACAGGAGGGGATCAGCCCCAGCATTTT.